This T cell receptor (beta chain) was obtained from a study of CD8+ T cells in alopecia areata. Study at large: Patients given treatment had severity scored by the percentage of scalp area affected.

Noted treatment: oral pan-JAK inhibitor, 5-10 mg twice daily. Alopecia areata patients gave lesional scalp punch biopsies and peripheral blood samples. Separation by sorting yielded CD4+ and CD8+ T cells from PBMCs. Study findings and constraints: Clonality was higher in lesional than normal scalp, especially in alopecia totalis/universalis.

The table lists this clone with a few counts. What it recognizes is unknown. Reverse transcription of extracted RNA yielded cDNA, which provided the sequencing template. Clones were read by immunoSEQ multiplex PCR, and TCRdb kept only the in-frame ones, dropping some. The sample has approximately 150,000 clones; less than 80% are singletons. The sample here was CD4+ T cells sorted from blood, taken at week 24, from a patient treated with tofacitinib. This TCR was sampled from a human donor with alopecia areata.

The CDR3 bases are TGTGCCAGCCGTGCAGGGAAGGAAAAACTGTTTTTT. This codes for CASRAGKEKLFF. The chain recombines TRBV28 with TRBJ1-4, with D possibly TRBD1 on 5 matching bases. Per germline, CDR1 MDHEN and CDR2 SYDVKM. The CDR3 sequence is 12 residues long. V was trimmed by 8 bases and J by 8 bases, leaving 12 bases between them.